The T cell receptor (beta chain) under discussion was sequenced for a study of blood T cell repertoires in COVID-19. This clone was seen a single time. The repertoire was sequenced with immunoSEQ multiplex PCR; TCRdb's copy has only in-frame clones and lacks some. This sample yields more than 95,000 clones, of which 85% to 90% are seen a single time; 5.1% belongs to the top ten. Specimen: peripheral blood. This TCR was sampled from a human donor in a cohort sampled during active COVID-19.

The CDR3 nucleotides are TGTGCCAGCAGTTACAGGGGAGGGGATGAAAAACTGTTTTTT. It yields the protein CASSYRGGDEKLFF. This sequence joins TRBV6-5 and TRBJ1-4; D is perhaps TRBD1 (5 bases). The CDR3 contains 14 residues. The V and J ends lost 2 bases and 6 bases respectively, with 10 bases between them. Germline loops: CDR1 MNHEY, CDR2 SVGAGI.